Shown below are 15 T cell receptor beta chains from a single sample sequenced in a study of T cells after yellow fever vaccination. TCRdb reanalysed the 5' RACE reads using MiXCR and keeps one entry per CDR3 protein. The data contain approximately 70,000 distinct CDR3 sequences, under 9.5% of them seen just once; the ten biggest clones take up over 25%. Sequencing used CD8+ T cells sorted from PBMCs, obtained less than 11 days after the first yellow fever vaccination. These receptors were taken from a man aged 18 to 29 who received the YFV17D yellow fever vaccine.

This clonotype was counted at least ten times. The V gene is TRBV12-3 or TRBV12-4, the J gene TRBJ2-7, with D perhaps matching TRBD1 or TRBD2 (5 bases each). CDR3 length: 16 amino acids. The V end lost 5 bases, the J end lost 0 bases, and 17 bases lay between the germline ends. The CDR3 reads CASSPHSSGASYEQYF. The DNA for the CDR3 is TGTGCCAGCAGTCCCCACTCGTCCGGGGCCTCCTACGAGCAGTACTTC.

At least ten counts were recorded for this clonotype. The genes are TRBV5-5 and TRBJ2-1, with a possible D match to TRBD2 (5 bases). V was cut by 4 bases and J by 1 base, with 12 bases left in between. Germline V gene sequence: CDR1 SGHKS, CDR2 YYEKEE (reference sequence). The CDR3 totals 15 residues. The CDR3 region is CASSLNGDSYNEQFF. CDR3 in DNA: TGTGCCAGCAGCCTCAACGGGGATTCCTACAATGAGCAGTTCTTC.

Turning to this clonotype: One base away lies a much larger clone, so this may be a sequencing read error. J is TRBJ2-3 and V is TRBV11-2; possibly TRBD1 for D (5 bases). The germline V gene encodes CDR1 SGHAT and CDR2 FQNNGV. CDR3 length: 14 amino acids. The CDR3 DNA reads TGTGCCAGCAGCCCTCCCCAGGGCACAGATATGCAGTATTTT. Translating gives CASSPPQGTDMQYF.

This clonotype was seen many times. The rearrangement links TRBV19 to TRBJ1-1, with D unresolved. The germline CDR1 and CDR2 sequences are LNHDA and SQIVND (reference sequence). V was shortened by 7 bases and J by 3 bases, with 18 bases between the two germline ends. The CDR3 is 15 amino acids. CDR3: CASTNRRTAYTEAFF. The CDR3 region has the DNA TGTGCCAGTACCAACAGAAGGACCGCTTACACTGAAGCTTTCTTT.

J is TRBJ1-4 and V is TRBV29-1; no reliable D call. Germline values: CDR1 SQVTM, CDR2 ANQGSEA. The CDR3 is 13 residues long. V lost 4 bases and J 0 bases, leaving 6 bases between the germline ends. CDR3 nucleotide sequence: TGCAGCGTTGTGGGGACAACTAATGAAAAACTGTTTTTT. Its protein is CSVVGTTNEKLFF. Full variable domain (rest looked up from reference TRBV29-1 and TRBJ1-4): SAVISQKPSRDICQRGTSLTIQCQVDSQVTMMFWYRQQPGQSLTLIATANQGSEATYESGFVIDKFPISRPNLTFSTLTVSNMSPEDSSIYLCSVVGTTNEKLFFGSGTQLSVL.

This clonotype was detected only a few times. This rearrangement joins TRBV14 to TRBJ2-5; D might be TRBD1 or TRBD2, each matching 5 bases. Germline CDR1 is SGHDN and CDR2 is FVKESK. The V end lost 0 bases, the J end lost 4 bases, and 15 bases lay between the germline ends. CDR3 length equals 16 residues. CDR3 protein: CASSQDQGTNRETQYF. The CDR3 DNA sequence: TGTGCCAGCAGCCAAGATCAAGGGACGAACCGAGAGACCCAGTACTTC.

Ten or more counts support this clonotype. The CDR3 spells CASSENNLNTEAFF. Written as DNA, the CDR3 is TGTGCCAGCAGCGAGAACAACCTGAACACTGAAGCTTTCTTT. The V and J genes are TRBV27 and TRBJ1-1; D gene uncertain. V lost 6 bases and J lost 0, with 11 bases in between. This CDR3 region has 14 residues. Germline V gene data show CDR1 as MNHEY and CDR2 as SMNVEV (reference sequence).

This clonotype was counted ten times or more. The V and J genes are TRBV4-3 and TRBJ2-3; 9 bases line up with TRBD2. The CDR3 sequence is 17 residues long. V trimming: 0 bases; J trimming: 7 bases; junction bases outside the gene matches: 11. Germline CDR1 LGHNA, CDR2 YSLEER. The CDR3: CASSQDEAGLALNTQYF. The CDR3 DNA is TGCGCCAGCAGCCAAGATGAGGCGGGACTAGCTTTAAATACGCAGTATTTT.

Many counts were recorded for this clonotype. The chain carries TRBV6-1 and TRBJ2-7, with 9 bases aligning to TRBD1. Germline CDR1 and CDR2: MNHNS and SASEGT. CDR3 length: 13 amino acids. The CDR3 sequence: CASSMGQGAGVSV. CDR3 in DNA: TGTGCCAGCAGTATGGGACAGGGAGCAGGAGTTTCCGTC.

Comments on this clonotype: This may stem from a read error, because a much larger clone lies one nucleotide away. CDR3 bases: TGCAGCGTTGAAATGGTTGACACCGGGGAGCTGTTTTTT. Amino acid sequence: CSVEMVDTGELFF. The chain recombines TRBV29-1 with TRBJ2-2, with unresolved D. The V end was cut by 2 bases, the J end by 3 bases, with 7 bases between. There are 13 residues in the CDR3. CDR1 and CDR2 (germline): SQVTM, ANQGSEA.

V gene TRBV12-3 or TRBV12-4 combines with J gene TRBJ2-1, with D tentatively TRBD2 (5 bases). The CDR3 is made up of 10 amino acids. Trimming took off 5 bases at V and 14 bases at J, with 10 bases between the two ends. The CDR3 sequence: CASSPDSEFF. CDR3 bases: TGTGCCAGCAGTCCGGACTCAGAGTTCTTC.

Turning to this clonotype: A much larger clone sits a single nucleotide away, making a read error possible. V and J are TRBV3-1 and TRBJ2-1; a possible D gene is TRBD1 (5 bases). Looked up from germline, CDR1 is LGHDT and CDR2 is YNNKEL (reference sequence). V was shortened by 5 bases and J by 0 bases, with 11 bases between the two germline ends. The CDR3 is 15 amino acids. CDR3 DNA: TGTGCCAGCAGCTCCAACAGGAGCTCCTACAATGAGCAGTTCTTC. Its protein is CASSSNRSSYNEQFF.

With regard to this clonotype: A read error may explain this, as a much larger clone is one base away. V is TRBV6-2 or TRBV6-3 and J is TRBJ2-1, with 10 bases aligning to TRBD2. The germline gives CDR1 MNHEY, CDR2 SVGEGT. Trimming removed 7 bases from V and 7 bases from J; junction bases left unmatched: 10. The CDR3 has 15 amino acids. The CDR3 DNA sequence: TGTGCCAGCACTAGCGGGGGCCCTCCCTCTAATGAGCAGTTCTTC. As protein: CASTSGGPPSNEQFF.

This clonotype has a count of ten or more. The CDR3 DNA sequence: TGTGCCAGCAGTTGGATAGCGGGGGGGCGGGAGACCCAGTACTTC. This codes for CASSWIAGGRETQYF. V gene TRBV12-3 or TRBV12-4 combines with J gene TRBJ2-5, with 11 bases fitting TRBD2. This CDR3 is built from 15 residues. V shed 4 bases and J 5 bases; nucleotides not matched to a gene: 6.

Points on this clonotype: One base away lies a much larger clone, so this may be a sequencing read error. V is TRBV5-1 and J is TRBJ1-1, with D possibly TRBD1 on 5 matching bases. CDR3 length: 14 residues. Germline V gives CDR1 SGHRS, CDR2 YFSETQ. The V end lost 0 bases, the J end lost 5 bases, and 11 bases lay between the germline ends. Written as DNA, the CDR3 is TGCGCCAGCAGCTTGGGATCAGGGCAGACTGAAGCTTTCTTT. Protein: CASSLGSGQTEAFF.